Listed here are 19 T cell receptor beta chains from one sample, sequenced in a study of blood T cell repertoires in COVID-19. Only in-frame clones appear in the TCRdb table, and some are missing; sequencing was by immunoSEQ multiplex PCR. The top ten hold roughly three fifths of the sample, which has 15,000 to 25,000 clones, 79% seen once. The material sequenced was peripheral blood. These receptors were taken from an older man with acute or convalescent COVID-19.

This rearrangement joins TRBV14 to TRBJ2-5, with 8 bases fitting TRBD2. J was trimmed by 5 bases and V by 1 base; bases with no gene match: 6. Germline lookup yields CDR1 SGHDN and CDR2 FVKESK. The CDR3 consists of 15 residues. The CDR3 sequence: CASSQAGGPRETQYF. CDR3 sequence (DNA): TGTGCCAGCAGCCAAGCGGGAGGGCCGCGGGAGACCCAGTACTTC.

V usage is TRBV6-2 or TRBV6-3 and J usage is TRBJ1-1, with D possibly TRBD1 on 5 matching bases. The germline CDR1 and CDR2 sequences are MNHEY and SVGEGT. The germline V and J ends were trimmed by 5 bases and 4 bases, with 11 bases remaining between them. This CDR3 spans 13 amino acids. This CDR3 is CASSLQGPTEAFF. CDR3 bases: TGTGCCAGCAGTCTTCAGGGCCCCACTGAAGCTTTCTTT.

V usage is TRBV6-6 and J usage is TRBJ2-1; TRBD2 matches 7 bases. J gave up 7 bases and V 3 bases, and 9 bases lay outside the gene matches. The germline CDR1 and CDR2 sequences are MNHNY and SVGAGI (reference sequence). The CDR3 is 15 amino acids. The CDR3 nucleotides are TGTGCCAGCAGTTATCCCGCGGGAGCGGAAAATGAGCAGTTCTTC. This gives the protein CASSYPAGAENEQFF.

The rearrangement uses TRBV19 and TRBJ2-2; 7 bases are shared with TRBD2. From germline, CDR1 is LNHDA and CDR2 SQIVND (reference sequence). The junction had 4 bases not matched to a gene; V was cut back by 4 bases and J by 5 bases. CDR3 size: 14 residues. CDR3 coding DNA: TGTGCCAGTAGTAGTCTAGCGGAGACCGGGGAGCTGTTTTTT. Amino acid sequence: CASSSLAETGELFF.

V usage is TRBV2 and J usage is TRBJ1-5, with D hard to call. Germline V gives CDR1 SNHLY, CDR2 FYNNEI. Trimming removed 5 bases from V and 2 bases from J, with 7 bases in between. The CDR3 covers 13 residues. CDR3 in amino acids: CASSRDRNQPQHF. In nucleotides, the CDR3 is TGTGCCAGCAGTCGGGATCGCAATCAGCCCCAGCATTTT.

The chain couples TRBV19 to TRBJ2-1, with unresolved D. The CDR3 runs 15 residues. V lost 3 bases and J 7 bases, leaving 16 bases between the germline ends. The germline V gene has CDR1 LNHDA and CDR2 SQIVND (reference sequence). The CDR3 DNA reads as TGTGCCAGTAGTATCCTTACTGGGTTCGGGAATGAGCAGTTCTTC. Translation gives CASSILTGFGNEQFF.

The chain employs TRBV11-3 and TRBJ1-1; TRBD1 aligns across 7 bases. The CDR3 totals 14 residues. CDR1 and CDR2 from the germline V gene are SGHNT and YENEEA. J gave up 2 bases and V 4 bases, and 4 bases lay outside the gene matches. For the CDR3, the DNA is TGTGCCAGCAGCTCGGGACAGAGAAACACTGAAGCTTTCTTT. The encoded protein is CASSSGQRNTEAFF.

In this sample, this clone turned up a few times. V is TRBV7-9 and J is TRBJ1-4; possible D gene TRBD1, 5 bases. V gave up 1 base and J gave up 7 bases, with 16 bases separating them. Germline CDR1 is SEHNR and CDR2 is FQNEAQ (reference sequence). The CDR3 contains 16 residues. The CDR3 reads CASSLGSGAISEKLFF. The CDR3 DNA follows: TGTGCCAGCAGCTTAGGTTCTGGGGCTATAAGTGAAAAACTGTTTTTT.

This sequence joins TRBV5-8 and TRBJ1-2, with 7 bases fitting TRBD1. The CDR3 runs 13 residues. Germline trimming cut 5 bases from V and 8 bases from J; bases unmatched to any gene: 9. The V gene's germline CDR1 is SGHTS and CDR2 YDEGEE. CDR3 sequence: CASRSTGSRGYTF. The CDR3 DNA is TGTGCCAGCAGATCGACAGGGTCTAGGGGCTACACCTTC.

Here the CDR3 DNA reads TGTGCCAGCCCGAGGAGAGAGTCTGCCGAGCAGTACGTC. It is translated as CASPRRESAEQYV. V is TRBV2 and J is TRBJ2-7; D is ambiguous. The CDR3 totals 13 residues. V lost 8 bases to trimming and J lost 6 bases, with 17 bases between them. Germline CDR1 reads SNHLY; CDR2 reads FYNNEI.

This sequence joins TRBV28 and TRBJ2-7; 11 positions agree with TRBD2. V was clipped by 6 bases and J by 0 bases; unmatched bases: 10. Per the germline V gene, CDR1 is MDHEN and CDR2 is SYDVKM. The CDR3 is 17 amino acids. The CDR3 loop is CASRYSGRALSSYEQYF. The CDR3 coding sequence is TGTGCCAGCAGATATAGCGGGAGGGCCCTAAGCTCCTACGAGCAGTACTTC.

This clone was seen only once. The CDR3 reads CASSNSGAETQYF. DNA of the CDR3: TGTGCCAGTAGTAATTCTGGGGCTGAGACCCAGTACTTC. The chain employs TRBV19 and TRBJ2-5, with D possibly matching TRBD1 (5 bases). This CDR3 comprises 13 residues. Germline V CDR1 and CDR2: LNHDA, SQIVND (reference sequence). V dropped 4 bases and J dropped 5 bases, with 11 bases sitting between them.

The rearrangement links TRBV7-2 to TRBJ2-5; 11 bases are a match to TRBD2. The CDR3 has 19 residues. Trimming removed 1 base from V and 4 bases from J; junction bases left unmatched: 14. The germline CDR1 and CDR2 sequences are SGHTA and FQGNSA. The CDR3: CASSLVPPGRLAGRETQYF. The CDR3 DNA is TGTGCCAGCAGCTTAGTACCACCGGGGAGACTAGCGGGAAGAGAGACCCAGTACTTC.

This clone was counted at least ten times. The chain couples TRBV21-1 to TRBJ2-1; the table's D call, TRBD1, has no DNA check behind it. TRBV21-1 is deemed a pseudogene. The CDR3 contains 14 residues. CDR3 sequence: CASSSLPGGNEQFF. The DNA of the CDR3 is TGTGCCAGCAGCTCTTTGCCAGGGGGGAATGAGCAGTTCTTC.

This rearrangement joins TRBV13 to TRBJ1-4, with TRBD1 as a possible D gene (6 bases). CDR3 size: 17 residues. Trimming pared 5 bases from V and 4 bases from J, leaving 20 bases between. Per the germline V gene, CDR1 is PRHDT and CDR2 is FYEKMQ (reference sequence). The CDR3 nucleotides read TGTGCCAGCAGCCTCGAGGGGGTCAACATACTTAATGAAAAACTGTTTTTT. This encodes CASSLEGVNILNEKLFF.

J is TRBJ1-2 and V is TRBV29-1; D perhaps matches TRBD1 (6 bases). Germline V gene lookup returns CDR1 SQVTM and CDR2 ANQGSEA. V was clipped by 3 bases and J by 4 bases, with 9 bases between them. This CDR3 region has 12 residues. CDR3: CSVEGHRYGYTF. CDR3 coding DNA: TGCAGCGTTGAGGGACACCGCTATGGCTACACCTTC.

A remark on this clone: One end of the junction fails to match germline, which may point to a read error. The chain joins TRBV7-7 to TRBJ2-5; 7 bases are shared with TRBD1. In germline, CDR1 is SSHAT, CDR2 FNYEAQ (reference sequence). The CDR3 covers 17 residues. CDR3 DNA: TGTGCTAGCAGAGATGAATTGGGACAGACTTACCAAGAGACCCAGTACTTC. Amino acids: CASRDELGQTYQETQYF.

This chain connects TRBV7-2 to TRBJ2-1; TRBD1 aligns across 8 bases. CDR3 length equals 14 residues. V lost 6 bases and J lost 5; bases outside the gene matches: 6. Looked up from germline, CDR1 is SGHTA and CDR2 is FQGNSA. The CDR3 region is CASSAGQAHNEQFF. The CDR3 DNA reads as TGTGCCAGCAGTGCGGGACAGGCTCACAATGAGCAGTTCTTC.

The chain combines TRBV19 with TRBJ1-2; 8 nucleotides align to TRBD1. The germline CDR1 and CDR2 sequences are LNHDA and SQIVND (reference sequence). The CDR3 totals 15 residues. V was clipped by 4 bases and J by 8 bases; unmatched bases: 12. The CDR3 sequence is CASSTWDRPALGYTF. Written as DNA, the CDR3 is TGTGCCAGTAGTACGTGGGACAGGCCCGCTCTGGGCTACACCTTC. The full variable domain, in which reference TRBV19 and TRBJ1-2 provide the parts outside the CDR3, is DGGITQSPKYLFRKEGQNVTLSCEQNLNHDAMYWYRQDPGQGLRLIYYSQIVNDFQKGDIAEGYSVSREKKESFPLTVTSAQKNPTAFYLCASSTWDRPALGYTFGSGTRLTVV.